The text below deals with one T cell receptor (beta chain). Its antigen remains unidentified. This sample is drawn from a study of cytomegalovirus exposure and HLA in healthy donors. All donors participated as healthy donors of bone marrow. CDR3 length: 14 amino acids. Trimming removed 1 base from V and 0 bases from J, with 8 bases in between. Germline CDR1 GTSNPN, CDR2 SVGIG (reference sequence). Regarding the study as a whole: Cytomegalovirus-associated TCR beta chains were listed, numbering 150 to 200. Usually a TCR sequence was rare, but some public TCRs were found in many donors.

Both 60 Vbeta primers and 13 Jbeta primers went into the PCR. Profiling relied on immunoSEQ multiplex PCR, and the TCRdb table lists in-frame clones only, not all of them. Counted here are 150,000 to 200,000 clones, more than 85% occurring once; the ten biggest clones make up less than 0.3%. The sequencing sample was made of PBMCs. The receptor comes from a girl under three years old in good health and CMV-seronegative. The rearrangement uses TRBV30 and TRBJ2-3; D uncertain. CDR3 in amino acids: CAWSGATSTDTQYF. The CDR3 DNA reads as TGTGCCTGGAGTGGTGCAACTAGCACAGATACGCAGTATTTT.